Below are 6 T cell receptor beta chains sequenced from a single sample in a study of vaccination effects on CD4 cells after COVID-19. These receptors lack a known antigen. Measured with immunoSEQ multiplex PCR; TCRdb has only the in-frame clones, and not every one. The data contain roughly 73,000 clones, 65% to 75% of them singletons. Viral peptide pool expansion of antigen-specific CD4+ T cells preceded sequencing in the ViraFEST assay. With approximately ten days of culture completed, CD4+ T cells were isolated. SARS-CoV-2 infected the person between March and December 2020, as confirmed by PCR. Sequencing was performed on CD4+ T cells from PBMCs cultured with HIV peptides, taken before COVID-19 vaccination. As for subset: HIV-1 Nef peptide pool negative control/reference culture. These receptor sequences come from a human donor who had a prior SARS-CoV-2 infection.

The chain joins TRBV30 to TRBJ2-7; possibly TRBD1 for D (8 bases). The CDR3 spans 15 residues. Per germline, CDR1 GTSNPN and CDR2 SVGIG (reference sequence). The ends were cut back, 4 bases at V and 5 bases at J, with 21 bases in the middle. CDR3 in amino acids: CAWTRFGTGGDEQYF. The DNA of the CDR3 is TGTGCCTGGACGAGGTTTGGCACAGGGGGGGACGAGCAGTACTTC.

This clone appeared once. For the CDR3, the DNA is TGTGCCAGCAGTTACGACGGGGGGGCCAATACAGATACGCAGTATTTT. Translating gives CASSYDGGANTDTQYF. The rearrangement links TRBV6-5 to TRBJ2-3, with 8 bases that match TRBD2. V trimming: 2 bases; J trimming: 3 bases; junction bases outside the gene matches: 7. This CDR3 has 16 residues. Germline V gene sequence: CDR1 MNHEY, CDR2 SVGAGI.

To note about this clone: Its ends do not fully match the called genes, so a read error is possible. The genes are TRBV7-8 and TRBJ1-2, with D possibly TRBD1 on 5 matching bases. The CDR3 spans 15 residues. From germline, CDR1 is SGHVS and CDR2 FQNEAQ. CDR3 sequence (DNA): TGTGCCAGCAGCATAGCGGGACTGATGGGGGGTGGCTACACCTTC. This sequence encodes CASSIAGLMGGGYTF.

V is TRBV6-6 and J is TRBJ2-7; a weak D match, TRBD1 (6 bases). V was clipped by 5 bases and J by 3 bases, with 14 bases between them. Germline V gene data show CDR1 as MNHNY and CDR2 as SVGAGI (reference sequence). The CDR3 length is 14 residues. The CDR3 loop reads CASSGKGTIYEQYF. The CDR3 region has the DNA TGTGCCAGCAGTGGAAAAGGGACAATCTACGAGCAGTACTTC.

The J gene is TRBJ1-1, the V gene TRBV5-6; maybe TRBD1 (5 bases). The CDR3 extends over 13 amino acids. Germline CDR1 and CDR2: SGHDT and YYEEEE. V was cut by 4 bases and J by 0 bases, with 7 bases left in between. The CDR3 DNA follows: TGTGCCAGCAGCCCGGGGGTGAACACTGAAGCTTTCTTT. As protein: CASSPGVNTEAFF.

J is TRBJ2-5 and V is TRBV2; TRBD1 matches 10 bases. Germline V gene sequence: CDR1 SNHLY, CDR2 FYNNEI. V lost 7 bases and J lost 4; bases outside the gene matches: 9. There are 15 residues in the CDR3. Here the CDR3 reads CASTKDRGGGETQYF. The DNA of the CDR3 is TGTGCCAGCACCAAGGACAGGGGGGGAGGAGAGACCCAGTACTTC.